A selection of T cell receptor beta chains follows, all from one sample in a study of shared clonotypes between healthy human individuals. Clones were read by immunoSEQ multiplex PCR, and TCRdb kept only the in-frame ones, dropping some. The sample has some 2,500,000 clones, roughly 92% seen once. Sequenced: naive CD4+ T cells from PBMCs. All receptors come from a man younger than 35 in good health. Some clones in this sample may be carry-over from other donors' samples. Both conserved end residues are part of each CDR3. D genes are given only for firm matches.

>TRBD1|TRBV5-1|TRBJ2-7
TGCGCCAGCAGCCCCAGGGGGTCCTACGAGCAGTACTTC
CASSPRGSYEQYF
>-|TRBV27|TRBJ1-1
TGTGCCAGCAGCCCTAGTTGGGGGGAGCTAAACACTGAAGCTTTCTTT
CASSPSWGELNTEAFF
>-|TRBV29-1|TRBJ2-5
TGCAGCGTTGAAGATAGGGCGGATTGGTACCAAGAGACCCAGTACTTC
CSVEDRADWYQETQYF
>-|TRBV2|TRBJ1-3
TGTGCCAGCGGGGGACAAACGGGAAACACCATATATTTT
CASGGQTGNTIYF
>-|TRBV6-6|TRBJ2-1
TGTGCCAGCAGTTACTCCGCCGGGCCCAACAATGAGCAGTTCTTC
CASSYSAGPNNEQFF
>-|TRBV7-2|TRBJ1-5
TGTGCCAGCAGCTTACCAGGGAGCAATCAGCCCCAGCATTTT
CASSLPGSNQPQHF
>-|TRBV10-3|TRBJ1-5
TGTGCCATCAGTGAGGACAAATCCAGTCAGCCCCAGCATTTT
CAISEDKSSQPQHF
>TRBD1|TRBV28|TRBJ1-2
TGTGCCAGCAGTTCGGGACAGGGGTGGGGAGGCTACACCTTC
CASSSGQGWGGYTF
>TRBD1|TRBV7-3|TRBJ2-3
TGTGCCAGCAGCTTAACCGGGACAGGGTGGATTGGAGATACGCAGTATTTT
CASSLTGTGWIGDTQYF
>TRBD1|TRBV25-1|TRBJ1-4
TGTGCCAGCAGTGAAAACACAGGGGGTGATGAAAAACTGTTTTTT
CASSENTGGDEKLFF
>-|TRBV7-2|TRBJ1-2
TGTGCCAGCAGCTTAAGGGGGGGTTCCACATTCTATGGCTACACCTTC
CASSLRGGSTFYGYTF
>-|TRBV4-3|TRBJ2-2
TGCGCCAGCAGCCAAGTGTTCCGGCGATACACCGGGGAGCTGTTTTTT
CASSQVFRRYTGELFF
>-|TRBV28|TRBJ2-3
TGTGCCAGCAGTTTGTCTCAGGGGTTTATTAGCACAGATACGCAGTATTTT
CASSLSQGFISTDTQYF
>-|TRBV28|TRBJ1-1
TGTGCCAGCAGTCTGGTTCGCGAAGCTTTCTTT
CASSLVREAFF
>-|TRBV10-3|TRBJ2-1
TGTGCCATCAGTGAATGGGAGAAGCAGTTCTTC
CAISEWEKQFF